This paragraph reports one T cell receptor beta chain. Its specificity is unknown. The data originate from a study of cytomegalovirus exposure and HLA in healthy donors. Study-wide findings and caveats: TCR beta chains numbering 164 were designated cytomegalovirus-associated. Through in vitro validation, a few CMV-associated chains were shown to be specific for CMV antigens. In an earlier analysis, about 87% or about 30%: the productive usage of most TCR beta V segments.

PCR was performed using 60 Vbeta and 13 Jbeta primers. Data came from immunoSEQ multiplex PCR; TCRdb stores just in-frame clones and leaves some out. The sample consists of about 180,000 clones, 80% of them appearing once. The sequencing sample was made of PBMCs. The TCR originated in a man aged 40-49 years in good health and CMV-seronegative.

Here the CDR3 DNA reads TGTGCCAGCAGTCCCCTAGCGGGGCGGGGGGATGAGCAGTTCTTC. Translated: CASSPLAGRGDEQFF. J is TRBJ2-1 and V is TRBV6-6; 9 nucleotides align to TRBD2. Trimming removed 5 bases from V and 8 bases from J; junction bases left unmatched: 10. Germline V lookup: CDR1 MNHNY, CDR2 SVGAGI (reference sequence). The CDR3 contains 15 residues.